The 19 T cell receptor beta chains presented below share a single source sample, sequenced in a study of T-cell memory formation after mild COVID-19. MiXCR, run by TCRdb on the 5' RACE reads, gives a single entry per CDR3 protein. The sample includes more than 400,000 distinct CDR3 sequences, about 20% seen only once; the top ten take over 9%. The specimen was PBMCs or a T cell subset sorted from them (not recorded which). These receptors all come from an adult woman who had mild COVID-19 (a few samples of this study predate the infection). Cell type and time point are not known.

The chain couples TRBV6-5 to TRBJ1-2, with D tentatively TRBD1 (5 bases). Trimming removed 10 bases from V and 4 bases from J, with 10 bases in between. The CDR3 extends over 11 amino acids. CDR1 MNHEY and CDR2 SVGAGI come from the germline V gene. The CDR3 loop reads CATFQGYGYTF. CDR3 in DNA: TGTGCCACCTTCCAGGGCTATGGCTACACCTTC.

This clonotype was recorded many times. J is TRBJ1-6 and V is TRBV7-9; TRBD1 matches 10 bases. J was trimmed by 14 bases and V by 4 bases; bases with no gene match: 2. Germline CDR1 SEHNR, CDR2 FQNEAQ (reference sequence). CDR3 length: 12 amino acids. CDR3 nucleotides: TGTGCCAGCAGCTACGGACAGGGGGCCCTCCACTTT. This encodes CASSYGQGALHF.

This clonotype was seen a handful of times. CDR3 nucleotides: TGTGCCAGCAGTGTTATCGGGGTCGGCAATCAGCCCCAGCATTTT. Translated, it gives CASSVIGVGNQPQHF. The V and J genes are TRBV2 and TRBJ1-5; D uncertain. From germline, CDR1 is SNHLY and CDR2 FYNNEI. CDR3 length: 15 residues. V shed 4 bases and J shed 2 bases, with 12 bases lying between them.

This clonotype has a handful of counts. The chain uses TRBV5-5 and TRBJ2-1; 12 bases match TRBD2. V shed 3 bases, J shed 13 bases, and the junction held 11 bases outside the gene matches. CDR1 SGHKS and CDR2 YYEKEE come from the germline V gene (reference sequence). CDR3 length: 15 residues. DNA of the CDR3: TGTGCCAGCAGCTGGCCGACTAGCGGGAGTGGAGCTCAGTTCTTC. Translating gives CASSWPTSGSGAQFF.

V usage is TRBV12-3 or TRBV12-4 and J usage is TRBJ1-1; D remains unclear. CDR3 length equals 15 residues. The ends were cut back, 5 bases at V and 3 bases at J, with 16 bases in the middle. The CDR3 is CASSPPTGVHTEAFF. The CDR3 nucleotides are TGTGCCAGCAGTCCACCAACGGGTGTGCACACTGAAGCTTTCTTT.

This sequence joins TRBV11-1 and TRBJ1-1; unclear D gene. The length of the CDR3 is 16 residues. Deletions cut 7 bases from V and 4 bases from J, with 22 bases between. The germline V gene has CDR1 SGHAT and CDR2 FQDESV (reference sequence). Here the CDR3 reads CASTPGYSDRGTEAFF. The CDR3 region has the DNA TGTGCCAGCACGCCGGGTTATTCGGATCGGGGCACTGAAGCTTTCTTT.

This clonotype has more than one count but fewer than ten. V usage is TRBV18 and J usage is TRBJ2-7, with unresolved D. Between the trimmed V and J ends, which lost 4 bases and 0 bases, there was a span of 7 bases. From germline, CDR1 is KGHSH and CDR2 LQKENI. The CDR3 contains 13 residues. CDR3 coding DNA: TGTGCCAGCTCACGAGAAAGCTCCTACGAGCAGTACTTC. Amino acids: CASSRESSYEQYF.

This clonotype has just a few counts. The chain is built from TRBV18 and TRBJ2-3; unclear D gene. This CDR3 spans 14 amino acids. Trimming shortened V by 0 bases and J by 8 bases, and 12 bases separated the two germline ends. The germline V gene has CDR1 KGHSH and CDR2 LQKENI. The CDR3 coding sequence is TGTGCCAGCTCACCACCCGACGGAACTCTTACGCAGTATTTT. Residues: CASSPPDGTLTQYF.

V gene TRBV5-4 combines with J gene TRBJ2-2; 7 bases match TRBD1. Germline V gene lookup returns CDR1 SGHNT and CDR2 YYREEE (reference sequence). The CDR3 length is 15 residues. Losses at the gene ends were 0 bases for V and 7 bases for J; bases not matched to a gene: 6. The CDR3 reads CASSLAGTAFGELFF. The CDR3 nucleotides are TGTGCCAGCAGCTTGGCCGGGACAGCGTTCGGGGAGCTGTTTTTT. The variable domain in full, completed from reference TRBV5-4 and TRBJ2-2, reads ETGVTQSPTHLIKTRGQQVTLRCSSQSGHNTVSWYQQALGQGPQFIFQYYREEENGRGNFPPRFSGLQFPNYSSELNVNALELDDSALYLCASSLAGTAFGELFFGEGSRLTVL.

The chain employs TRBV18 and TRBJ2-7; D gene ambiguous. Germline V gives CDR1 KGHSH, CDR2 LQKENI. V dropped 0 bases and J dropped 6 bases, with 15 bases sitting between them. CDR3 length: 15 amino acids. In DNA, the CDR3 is TGTGCCAGCTCACCACCGGCCACAGTCCGCATCGAGCAGTACTTC. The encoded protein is CASSPPATVRIEQYF.

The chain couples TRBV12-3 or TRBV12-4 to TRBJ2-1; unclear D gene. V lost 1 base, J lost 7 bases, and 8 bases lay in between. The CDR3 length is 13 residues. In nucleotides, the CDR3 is TGTGCCAGCAGTTTAGGTTTTTATAATGAGCAGTTCTTC. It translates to CASSLGFYNEQFF.

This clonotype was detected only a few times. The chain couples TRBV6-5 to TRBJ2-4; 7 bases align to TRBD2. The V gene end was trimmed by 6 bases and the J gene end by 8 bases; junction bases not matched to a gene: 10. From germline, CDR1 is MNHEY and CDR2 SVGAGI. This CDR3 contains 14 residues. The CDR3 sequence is CASRFRGDLDIQYF. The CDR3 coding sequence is TGTGCCAGCAGATTCCGGGGGGACCTCGACATTCAGTACTTC.

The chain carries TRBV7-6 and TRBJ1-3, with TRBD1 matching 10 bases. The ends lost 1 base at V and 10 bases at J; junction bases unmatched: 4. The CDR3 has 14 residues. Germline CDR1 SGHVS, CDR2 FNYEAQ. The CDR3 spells CASSLGDRGGTIYF. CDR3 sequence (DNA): TGTGCCAGCAGCTTAGGGGACAGGGGAGGTACCATATATTTT.

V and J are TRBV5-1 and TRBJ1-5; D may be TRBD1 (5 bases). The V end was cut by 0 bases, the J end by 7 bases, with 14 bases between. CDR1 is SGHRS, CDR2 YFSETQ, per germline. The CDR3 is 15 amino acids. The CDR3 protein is CASSLAGDSSQPQHF. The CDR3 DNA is TGCGCCAGCAGCTTGGCCGGCGACAGTTCCCAGCCCCAGCATTTT.

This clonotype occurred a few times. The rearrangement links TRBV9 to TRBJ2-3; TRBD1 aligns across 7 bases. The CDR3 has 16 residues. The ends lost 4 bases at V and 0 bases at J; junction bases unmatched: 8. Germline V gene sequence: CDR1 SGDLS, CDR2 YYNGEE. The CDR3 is CASSRRQGPSTDTQYF. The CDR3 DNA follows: TGTGCCAGCAGCAGACGACAGGGACCTAGCACAGATACGCAGTATTTT.

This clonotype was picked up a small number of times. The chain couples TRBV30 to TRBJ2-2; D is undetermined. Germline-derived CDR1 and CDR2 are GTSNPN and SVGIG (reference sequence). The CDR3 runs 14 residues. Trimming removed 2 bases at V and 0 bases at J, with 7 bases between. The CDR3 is CAWSPSANTGELFF. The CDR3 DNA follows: TGTGCCTGGAGTCCCAGCGCGAACACCGGGGAGCTGTTTTTT.

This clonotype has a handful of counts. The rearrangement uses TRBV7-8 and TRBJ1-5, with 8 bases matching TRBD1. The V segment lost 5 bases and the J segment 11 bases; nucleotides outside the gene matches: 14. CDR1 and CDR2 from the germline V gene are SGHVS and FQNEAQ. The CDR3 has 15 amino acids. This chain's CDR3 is CASSPSRDRTKAQHF. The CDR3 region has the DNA TGTGCCAGCAGCCCGTCCCGGGACAGGACCAAGGCCCAGCATTTT. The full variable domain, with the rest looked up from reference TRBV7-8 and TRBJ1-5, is GAGVSQSPRYKVAKRGQDVALRCDPISGHVSLFWYQQALGQGPEFLTYFQNEAQLDKSGLPSDRFFAERPEGSVSTLKIQRTQQEDSAVYLCASSPSRDRTKAQHFGDGTRLSIL.

In DNA, the CDR3 is TGTGCCTGGAGTGTGGGACAGGGGCTGATTGAGCAGTTCTTC. This gives the protein CAWSVGQGLIEQFF. The chain joins TRBV30 to TRBJ2-1; 10 bases align to TRBD1. V lost 0 bases and J lost 9; bases outside the gene matches: 5. CDR1 GTSNPN and CDR2 SVGIG come from the germline V gene (reference sequence). The CDR3 is made up of 14 amino acids.

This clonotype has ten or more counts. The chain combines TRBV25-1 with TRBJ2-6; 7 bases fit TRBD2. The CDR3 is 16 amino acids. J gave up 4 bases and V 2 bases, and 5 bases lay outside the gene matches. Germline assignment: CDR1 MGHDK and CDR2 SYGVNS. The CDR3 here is CASSEQGGRGANVLTF. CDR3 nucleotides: TGTGCCAGCAGTGAACAGGGAGGGAGAGGGGCCAACGTCCTGACTTTC.